This T cell receptor (beta chain) came from a study of shared clonotypes between healthy human individuals. Study-wide findings and caveats: Generation probabilities of non-shared clonotypes were lower (relative to those shared by all four donors). Among donors, the sharing of clonotypes was expected to be influenced by sequencing depth.

Per the germline V gene, CDR1 is KGHSH and CDR2 is LQKENI. The CDR3 contains 15 residues. Trimming cost V 3 bases and J 2 bases; bases outside gene matches: 1. The test was conducted at deep level. Authors' processing steps: In the immunoSEQ data, sequences were junction-only and lacked quality scores, so filtering differed. Assay: immunoSEQ multiplex PCR; the TCRdb copy retains only in-frame clones and omits some. V, J and clone size are taken as reported in that table, and D and trimming were inferred from the DNA itself. This repertoire shows approximately 1,500,000 clones, approximately 98% found once; its top ten account for 0.4% to 0.55%. A word on this clone: No antigen is known for it.

The source material was naive CD4+ T cells sorted from blood. Subset of the sample: CD45RA+ positively selected. The chain employs TRBV18 and TRBJ1-4, with 9 bases aligning to TRBD1. The sequence came from a man younger than 45 in good health. The CDR3 loop reads CASSPGQGTNEKLFF. CDR3 in DNA: TGTGCCAGCTCACCGGGACAGGGCACTAATGAAAAACTGTTTTTT.